The 10 T cell receptor beta chains below come from one sample, sequenced in a study of blood T cell repertoires in COVID-19. Measured with immunoSEQ multiplex PCR; TCRdb has only the in-frame clones, and not every one. Seen here are 300,000 to 500,000 clones, approximately 86% observed once, and the top ten hold more than 2%. The sequenced sample consisted of PBMCs or T cells enriched from blood (not recorded which). The receptors derive from a woman aged 40 to 49 with acute COVID-19.

This rearrangement joins TRBV5-1 to TRBJ2-7; 7 bases match TRBD2. In germline, CDR1 is SGHRS, CDR2 YFSETQ. This CDR3 contains 15 residues. V shed 0 bases, J shed 4 bases, and the junction held 7 bases outside the gene matches. The CDR3 nucleotides read TGCGCCAGCAGCTTGGGCAGCGGGACTCTATACGAGCAGTACTTC. Translation: CASSLGSGTLYEQYF. Looking up the rest from reference TRBV5-1 and TRBJ2-7 gives the full variable domain: KAGVTQTPRYLIKTRGQQVTLSCSPISGHRSVSWYQQTPGQGLQFLFEYFSETQRNKGNFPGRFSGRQFSNSRSEMNVSTLELGDSALYLCASSLGSGTLYEQYFGPGTRLTVT.

J is TRBJ1-6 and V is TRBV7-2, with TRBD1 identical over 8 bases. From germline, CDR1 is SGHTA and CDR2 FQGNSA. The V segment lost 0 bases and the J segment 5 bases; nucleotides outside the gene matches: 6. The CDR3 sequence is 17 residues long. The CDR3 sequence: CASSLAIQGGNNSPLHF. The CDR3 DNA is TGTGCCAGCAGCTTAGCGATACAGGGGGGGAATAATTCACCCCTCCACTTT.

The rearrangement joins TRBV27 to TRBJ2-3, with TRBD2 matching 11 bases. Germline V gene sequence: CDR1 MNHEY, CDR2 SMNVEV (reference sequence). The CDR3 is 19 residues long. V shed 1 base, J shed 0 bases, and the junction held 9 bases outside the gene matches. CDR3 residues: CASSLYRLAGGPSTDTQYF. In DNA form, the CDR3 reads TGTGCCAGCAGTTTATATCGGCTAGCGGGGGGCCCTAGCACAGATACGCAGTATTTT.

The chain links TRBV5-1 to TRBJ1-3; no firm D call. Trimming cost V 0 bases and J 2 bases, with 12 bases left between them. The CDR3 contains 16 residues. Germline CDR1 and CDR2: SGHRS and YFSETQ. The CDR3 nucleotides read TGCGCCAGCAGCTTGGCCTCGGGAGTAACTGGAAACACCATATATTTT. This encodes CASSLASGVTGNTIYF.

The chain recombines TRBV18 with TRBJ2-3; 9 nucleotides align to TRBD2. The V segment lost 8 bases and the J segment 1 base; nucleotides outside the gene matches: 1. The V gene's germline CDR1 is KGHSH and CDR2 LQKENI. The CDR3 has 13 amino acids. CDR3 loop: CASRTSGTDTQYF. In nucleotides, the CDR3 is TGTGCCAGCCGGACTAGCGGCACAGATACGCAGTATTTT.

The chain links TRBV5-1 to TRBJ2-3; the match to TRBD2 covers 10 bases. Trimming at V came to 4 bases and at J to 3 bases, leaving 8 bases not matched to a gene. Per the germline V gene, CDR1 is SGHRS and CDR2 is YFSETQ. The CDR3 is made up of 16 amino acids. The CDR3 loop is CASSRGPTSGTDTQYF. CDR3 in DNA: TGCGCCAGCAGCCGGGGCCCGACTAGCGGGACAGATACGCAGTATTTT.

The chain uses TRBV10-1 and TRBJ2-7; tentatively, D is TRBD1 (6 bases). The CDR3 is made up of 13 amino acids. Germline lookup yields CDR1 WNHNN and CDR2 SYGVQD (reference sequence). V was cut by 4 bases and J by 5 bases, with 12 bases left in between. The CDR3: CASSVRGEDEQYF. The CDR3 DNA sequence: TGCGCCAGCAGTGTCAGGGGCGAGGACGAGCAGTACTTC.

The chain is built from TRBV7-9 and TRBJ2-1, with D unclear. Germline-derived CDR1 and CDR2 are SEHNR and FQNEAQ (reference sequence). V lost 2 bases and J lost 10, with 12 bases in between. The CDR3 is 13 amino acids. CDR3 nucleotide sequence: TGTGCCAGCAGCTTAAGTATTAGTGAGGAGCAGTTCTTC. Protein product: CASSLSISEEQFF.

The chain employs TRBV10-3 and TRBJ1-4, with 7 bases identical to TRBD1. CDR1 is ENHRY, CDR2 SYGVKD, per germline. Unmatched junction bases numbered 10, after V lost 4 bases and J lost 5 bases. This CDR3 is built from 16 residues. This CDR3 reads CAISVNSGRGNEKLFF. The CDR3 nucleotides are TGTGCCATCAGTGTAAATTCGGGCAGGGGGAATGAAAAACTGTTTTTT.

The genes are TRBV6-6 and TRBJ2-5; 9 bases map to TRBD2. The junction had 12 bases not matched to a gene; V was cut back by 6 bases and J by 4 bases. The CDR3 runs to 16 residues. Germline V gives CDR1 MNHNY, CDR2 SVGAGI (reference sequence). This CDR3 reads CASSTRGLAKGETQYF. The CDR3 coding sequence is TGTGCCAGCAGCACTAGGGGACTAGCAAAGGGAGAGACCCAGTACTTC.